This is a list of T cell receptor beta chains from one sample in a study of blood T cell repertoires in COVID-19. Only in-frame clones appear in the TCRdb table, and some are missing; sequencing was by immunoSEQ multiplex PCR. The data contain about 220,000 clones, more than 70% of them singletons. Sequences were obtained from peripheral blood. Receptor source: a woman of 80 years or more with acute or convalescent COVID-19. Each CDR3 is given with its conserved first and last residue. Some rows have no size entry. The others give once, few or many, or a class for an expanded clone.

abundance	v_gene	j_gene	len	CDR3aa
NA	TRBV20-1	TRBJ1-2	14	CSASRGTRHYGYTF
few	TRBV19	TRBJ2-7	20	CASSIRPAIGLAGRSYEQYF
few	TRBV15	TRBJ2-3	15	CATKEGLAGPIIQYF
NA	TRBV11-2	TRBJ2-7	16	CASSLGSAGVPGEQYF
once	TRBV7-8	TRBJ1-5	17	CASSLVGRSTGNQPQHF
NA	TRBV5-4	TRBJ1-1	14	CASSLQGAGTEAFF
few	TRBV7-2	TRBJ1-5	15	CASSLTAHSNQPQHF
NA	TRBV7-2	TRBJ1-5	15	CASSLGGSVGQPQHF
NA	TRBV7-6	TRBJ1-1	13	CASSFGRHTEAFF
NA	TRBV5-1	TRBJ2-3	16	CASSLVFAEKSDTQYF
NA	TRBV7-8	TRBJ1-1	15	CASSLDSSMNTEAFF
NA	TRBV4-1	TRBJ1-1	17	CASSQEPFGQANTEAFF
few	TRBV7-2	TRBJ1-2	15	CASSSGQGPPKGYTF
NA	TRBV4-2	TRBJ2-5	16	CASSQRRLAGQETQYF
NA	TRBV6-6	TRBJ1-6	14	CASSYGTGDSPLHF
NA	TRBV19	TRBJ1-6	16	CASSASLGQLNSPLHF
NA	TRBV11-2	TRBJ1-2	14	CASSPGTSNYGYTF
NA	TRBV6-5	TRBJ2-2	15	CASSPTGGKTGELFF
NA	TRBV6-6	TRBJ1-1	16	CASSLRRGPRLSEAFF
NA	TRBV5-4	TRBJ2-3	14	CASSPGGGPDTQYF
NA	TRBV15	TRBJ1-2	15	CATSREGQGYYGYTF
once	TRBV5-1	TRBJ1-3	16	CASSPDDRPSGNTIYF